This T cell receptor (beta chain) appears in the sequencing data of a study of blood T cells in healthy people across ages. Each sample gave at least 7 million isolated PBMCs. Whole-study results and caveats: CMV infection status of these donors was not known. As age increased, TCR beta diversity per million T cells fell in a roughly linear fashion. Whereas aged donors had fewer naive CD4+ cells, long-lived donors had more of them and higher diversity.

V was shortened by 8 bases and J by 4 bases, with 14 bases between the two germline ends. This CDR3 spans 14 amino acids. Germline V gives CDR1 MDHEN, CDR2 SYDVKM. Comment on this clonotype: Its target is not known.

Alongside a J-beta primer mix, a sample-barcoded 5' primer served in a second PCR lasting roughly 6 to 11 cycles. Via MiXCR, TCRdb re-called the 5' RACE reads, giving one row per CDR3 protein. Found here are around 1,100,000 distinct CDR3 sequences, around two fifths of them singletons; the top ten hold 10% to 15%. The sequence was collected from a man between 18 and 29 years old in good health. Sequenced material: blood. V and J are TRBV28 and TRBJ1-4, with a possible D match to TRBD1 (5 bases). CDR3 sequence (DNA): TGTGCCAGCTTAACCAGGGCCCTTAATGAAAAACTGTTTTTT. This gives the protein CASLTRALNEKLFF. The complete variable domain, with remaining parts taken from reference TRBV28 and TRBJ1-4, reads DVKVTQSSRYLVKRTGEKVFLECVQDMDHENMFWYRQDPGLGLRLIYFSYDVKMKEKGDIPEGYSVSREKKERFSLILESASTNQTSMYLCASLTRALNEKLFFGSGTQLSVL.